Below, 25 T cell receptor beta chains from the same sample are listed, as sequenced in a study of T cell repertoires in cytomegalovirus infection. From the reads, TCRdb called clonotypes with MiXCR, one entry per CDR3 protein. The table records 45,000 to 65,000 distinct CDR3 sequences, 20% of them present only once. No antigen has been identified for these receptors. The sequencing used CD8+ T cells from cultured PBMCs, collected from culture after CMV antigen stimulation. These receptors were taken from a human donor in good health (CMV status not recorded). Some clones in this sample may be carry-over from other donors' samples.

The J gene is TRBJ2-7, the V gene TRBV29-1; no reliable D call. The V gene lost 3 bases and the J gene lost 1 base, with 10 bases spanning the gap. The CDR3 runs 13 residues. The germline V gene has CDR1 SQVTM and CDR2 ANQGSEA. CDR3 sequence reads: CSVEGMRSYEQYF. CDR3 sequence (DNA): TGCAGCGTTGAGGGAATGCGATCCTACGAGCAGTACTTC.

The sample holds a few counts of this clonotype. The CDR3 DNA follows: TGTGCCAGCGCGTCACCCGATCGCTCCTACGAGCAGTACTTC. Translation: CASASPDRSYEQYF. The chain employs TRBV7-9 and TRBJ2-7; D is unresolved. From germline, CDR1 is SEHNR and CDR2 FQNEAQ (reference sequence). The CDR3 loop spans 14 amino acids. The germline V and J ends were trimmed by 8 bases and 0 bases, with 14 bases remaining between them. Full variable domain (missing parts from reference TRBV7-9 and TRBJ2-7): DTGVSQNPRHKITKRGQNVTFRCDPISEHNRLYWYRQTLGQGPEFLTYFQNEAQLEKSRLLSDRFSAERPKGSFSTLEIQRTEQGDSAMYLCASASPDRSYEQYFGPGTRLTVT.

This chain links TRBV4-1 with TRBJ1-2, with a possible D match to TRBD1 (6 bases). The CDR3 contains 17 residues. Germline V gene lookup returns CDR1 MGHRA and CDR2 YSYEKL. Trimming took off 3 bases at V and 6 bases at J, with 23 bases between the two ends. Written as DNA, the CDR3 is TGCGCCAGCAGCCATGCTACTAAAACAGGGCCCTCGGATGGCTACACCTTC. Translating gives CASSHATKTGPSDGYTF.

V and J are TRBV30 and TRBJ1-5; D gene unclear. The CDR3 runs 14 residues. Trimming pared 8 bases from V and 7 bases from J, leaving 21 bases between. Per germline, CDR1 GTSNPN and CDR2 SVGIG (reference sequence). In DNA, the CDR3 is TGTGCCATGGAGGGAACGAGTCGGGGACAGCCCCAGCATTTT. It encodes CAMEGTSRGQPQHF.

The chain links TRBV4-3 to TRBJ2-3, with D unresolved. In germline, CDR1 is LGHNA, CDR2 YSLEER. The CDR3 runs 14 residues. The ends were cut back, 1 base at V and 0 bases at J, with 5 bases in the middle. The CDR3 sequence is CASSQASSTDTQYF. The CDR3 nucleotides are TGCGCCAGCAGCCAAGCGTCAAGCACAGATACGCAGTATTTT.

The chain is built from TRBV7-4 and TRBJ1-5, with D possibly matching TRBD1 (5 bases). The CDR3 extends over 17 amino acids. The germline gives CDR1 SGHVT, CDR2 SQSDAQ. Trimming pared 5 bases from V and 2 bases from J, leaving 19 bases between. CDR3 DNA: TGTGCCAGCAGCCGTGGGCCCAGGGCCCGGTGCAATCAGCCCCAGCATTTT. Amino acid sequence: CASSRGPRARCNQPQHF.

This clonotype appeared a few times. The chain combines TRBV19 with TRBJ1-5; D ambiguous. Germline CDR1 LNHDA, CDR2 SQIVND (reference sequence). V lost 1 base and J lost 4, with 2 bases in between. The CDR3 contains 12 residues. The DNA of the CDR3 is TGTGCCAGTAGTATAGGTAATCAGCCCCAGCATTTT. It yields the protein CASSIGNQPQHF.

The chain has TRBV27 and TRBJ2-1; D may be TRBD1 or TRBD2 (5 bases each). Germline CDR1 is MNHEY and CDR2 is SMNVEV (reference sequence). The length of the CDR3 is 13 residues. V lost 3 bases, J lost 6 bases, and 9 bases lay in between. The CDR3 here is CASSFWGRNEQFF. CDR3 in DNA: TGTGCCAGCAGTTTCTGGGGACGCAATGAGCAGTTCTTC.

CDR3 amino acids: CASSGQPQETQYF. CDR3 DNA sequence: TGTGCCAGCTCAGGCCAACCACAAGAGACCCAGTACTTC. The V gene is TRBV6-1, the J gene TRBJ2-5, with no clear D. V lost 8 bases to trimming and J lost 2 bases, with 12 bases between them. This CDR3 comprises 13 residues. The germline CDR1 and CDR2 sequences are MNHNS and SASEGT.

The gene calls are TRBV7-9 and TRBJ2-1; 12 positions match TRBD2. Trimming cost V 5 bases and J 4 bases; bases outside gene matches: 6. Germline CDR1 reads SEHNR; CDR2 reads FQNEAQ (reference sequence). CDR3 length: 16 residues. The CDR3 sequence is CASSPPTSGGYNEQFF. The CDR3 bases are TGTGCCAGCAGCCCTCCGACTAGCGGGGGTTACAATGAGCAGTTCTTC.

This clonotype was counted a few times. This sequence joins TRBV27 and TRBJ1-2, with a tentative D call TRBD1 (5 bases). The CDR3 loop spans 13 amino acids. V lost 1 base and J lost 7, with 10 bases in between. Germline CDR1 MNHEY, CDR2 SMNVEV (reference sequence). CDR3 bases: TGTGCCAGCAGTTTATGGGGAGGGACTGGCTACACCTTC. It translates to CASSLWGGTGYTF.

This chain uses TRBV7-6 with TRBJ2-3; D is perhaps TRBD1 or TRBD2 (6 bases each). Germline CDR1 SGHVS, CDR2 FNYEAQ. The CDR3 totals 15 residues. With 1 base removed from V and 3 bases from J, the gap between germline ends came to 11 bases. CDR3 in DNA: TGTGCCAGCAGCTTAGTGCCGGGGGCGACAGATACGCAGTATTTT. It specifies CASSLVPGATDTQYF. The full variable domain, completed using reference TRBV7-6 and TRBJ2-3, is GAGVSQSPRYKVTKRGQDVALRCDPISGHVSLYWYRQALGQGPEFLTYFNYEAQQDKSGLPNDRFSAERPEGSISTLTIQRTEQRDSAMYRCASSLVPGATDTQYFGPGTRLTVL.

In this sample, this clonotype turned up once. The J gene is TRBJ1-2, the V gene TRBV6-5, with unresolved D. Trimming shortened V by 3 bases and J by 0 bases, and 8 bases separated the two germline ends. The CDR3 totals 14 residues. Per germline, CDR1 MNHEY and CDR2 SVGAGI. CDR3 in DNA: TGTGCCAGCAGTTATTTCTCGGCTAACTATGGCTACACCTTC. It translates to CASSYFSANYGYTF.

The rearrangement joins TRBV11-2 to TRBJ2-7; D remains unclear. The germline V gene encodes CDR1 SGHAT and CDR2 FQNNGV. The CDR3 covers 14 residues. Trimming left V 2 bases short and J 0 bases short, with 8 bases between. As DNA, the CDR3 is TGTGCCAGCAGCTTAATTGAGAGCTCCTACGAGCAGTACTTC. Translating it yields CASSLIESSYEQYF.

The rearrangement joins TRBV27 to TRBJ1-1; 7 nucleotides align to TRBD1. Trimming took 5 bases from V and 5 from J; bases not matched to a gene: 2. In germline, CDR1 is MNHEY, CDR2 SMNVEV (reference sequence). The CDR3 totals 12 residues. The CDR3 nucleotides are TGTGCCAGCAGTAAGGGACAGACTGAAGCTTTCTTT. Translated: CASSKGQTEAFF.

CDR3 loop: CASSGGREQYF. CDR3 nucleotides: TGTGCCAGCAGCGGGGGGAGGGAGCAGTACTTC. The rearrangement links TRBV27 to TRBJ2-7; 7 bases map to TRBD2. Germline CDR1 reads MNHEY; CDR2 reads SMNVEV (reference sequence). The length of the CDR3 is 11 residues. The ends lost 6 bases at V and 7 bases at J; junction bases unmatched: 3.

J is TRBJ2-7 and V is TRBV7-2; D uncertain. V was cut by 5 bases and J by 5 bases, with 7 bases left in between. The V gene's germline CDR1 is SGHTA and CDR2 FQGNSA. The CDR3 is made up of 11 amino acids. The chain's CDR3 is CASSPENEQYF. The CDR3 DNA reads TGTGCCAGCAGCCCAGAGAACGAGCAGTACTTC.

This clonotype came up a few times. The chain has TRBV7-3 and TRBJ1-1; tentatively, D is TRBD1 (5 bases). The CDR3 sequence is 14 residues long. V lost 1 base to trimming and J lost 6 bases, with 12 bases between them. Germline V gives CDR1 SGHTA, CDR2 FQGTGA. CDR3 protein: CASSLKGRGAEAFF. The CDR3 DNA follows: TGTGCCAGCAGCTTAAAGGGGCGCGGAGCTGAAGCTTTCTTT.

This clonotype was seen only a few times. This chain connects TRBV6-1 to TRBJ2-2; possibly TRBD1 for D (5 bases). CDR1 MNHNS and CDR2 SASEGT come from the germline V gene. V dropped 5 bases and J dropped 7 bases, with 17 bases sitting between them. The CDR3 length is 15 residues. The DNA for the CDR3 is TGTGCCAGCAGTTATAATCGACAGTACGACGGGGAGCTGTTTTTT. Protein: CASSYNRQYDGELFF.

The chain joins TRBV9 to TRBJ2-1; 12 bases line up with TRBD2. Germline CDR1 reads SGDLS; CDR2 reads YYNGEE. The length of the CDR3 is 19 residues. Germline trimming cut 0 bases from V and 7 bases from J; bases unmatched to any gene: 14. CDR3 nucleotide sequence: TGTGCCAGCAGCGTAGTGGGTTCGCTAGCGGGGGGGCCAGGGAATGAGCAGTTCTTC. Translation gives CASSVVGSLAGGPGNEQFF.

The chain uses TRBV10-3 and TRBJ2-5, with D maybe TRBD1 (6 bases). This CDR3 is 14 amino acids long. From germline, CDR1 is ENHRY and CDR2 SYGVKD. Between the trimmed V and J ends, which lost 3 bases and 5 bases, there was a span of 13 bases. The CDR3 spells CAISDGQSGETQYF. The CDR3 nucleotides read TGTGCCATCAGTGACGGACAGTCGGGGGAGACCCAGTACTTC.

The rearrangement links TRBV27 to TRBJ1-6, with 8 nucleotides matching TRBD1. In germline, CDR1 is MNHEY, CDR2 SMNVEV (reference sequence). J gave up 9 bases and V 2 bases, and 3 bases lay outside the gene matches. The CDR3 length is 14 residues. CDR3 coding DNA: TGTGCCAGCAGTTTAGGGACAGGCACTTCACCCCTCCACTTT. Amino acids: CASSLGTGTSPLHF.

The chain has TRBV19 and TRBJ1-1, with 7 bases matching TRBD1. The junction had 4 bases not matched to a gene; V was cut back by 2 bases and J by 7 bases. The CDR3 runs 13 residues. Germline loops: CDR1 LNHDA, CDR2 SQIVND (reference sequence). The DNA of the CDR3 is TGTGCCAGTAGTATAACAGGGGAATTTGAAGCTTTCTTT. Amino acid sequence: CASSITGEFEAFF.

The CDR3: CAISESDGGDTGNTIYF. The CDR3 DNA is TGTGCCATCAGTGAGTCCGACGGTGGGGATACTGGAAACACCATATATTTT. The chain couples TRBV10-3 to TRBJ1-3; D unclear. V was trimmed by 0 bases and J by 2 bases, leaving 14 bases between them. CDR1 and CDR2 (germline): ENHRY, SYGVKD. The CDR3 length is 17 residues.

The chain employs TRBV7-9 and TRBJ1-2; 7 bases line up with TRBD1. Germline V gene lookup returns CDR1 SEHNR and CDR2 FQNEAQ (reference sequence). The CDR3 runs 16 residues. J lost 2 bases, V lost 5 bases, and 11 bases had no gene match. The chain's CDR3 is CASSRGQEAMNYGYTF. The CDR3 DNA is TGTGCCAGCAGCCGTGGACAGGAGGCGATGAACTATGGCTACACCTTC.